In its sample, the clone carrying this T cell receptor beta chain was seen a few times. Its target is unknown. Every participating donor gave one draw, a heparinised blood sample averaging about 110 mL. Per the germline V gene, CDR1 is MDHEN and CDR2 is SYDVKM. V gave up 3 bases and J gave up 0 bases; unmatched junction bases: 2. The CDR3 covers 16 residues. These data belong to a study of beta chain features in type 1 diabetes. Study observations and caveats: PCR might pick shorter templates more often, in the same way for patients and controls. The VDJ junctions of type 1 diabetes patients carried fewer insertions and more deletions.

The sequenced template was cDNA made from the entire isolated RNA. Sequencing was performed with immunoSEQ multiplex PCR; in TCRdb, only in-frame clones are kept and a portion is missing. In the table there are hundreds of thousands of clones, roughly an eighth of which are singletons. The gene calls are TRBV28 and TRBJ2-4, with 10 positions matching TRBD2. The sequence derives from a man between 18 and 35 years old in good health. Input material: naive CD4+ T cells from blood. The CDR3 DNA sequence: TGTGCCAGCAGTTTGGTAGCGGGGGGAGCCAAAAACATTCAGTACTTC. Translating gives CASSLVAGGAKNIQYF.